Following are 27 T cell receptor beta chains from one sample sequenced in a study of T cell responses to AZD1222 COVID-19 vaccine. The data were produced by immunoSEQ multiplex PCR, yet TCRdb's version contains in-frame clones alone and is incomplete. Of over 75,000 clones in the sample, around nine tenths were seen once. The sequencing here drew on peripheral blood, taken on day 0 of AZD1222 vaccination. The receptors derive from an adult in good health.

J is TRBJ2-3 and V is TRBV19; D ambiguous. The germline CDR1 and CDR2 sequences are LNHDA and SQIVND (reference sequence). V was pared by 1 base and J by 4 bases, with 6 bases between. CDR3 size: 13 residues. The CDR3 loop reads CASSIGGADTQYF. The CDR3 DNA sequence: TGTGCCAGTAGTATAGGAGGAGCAGATACGCAGTATTTT.

The chain employs TRBV27 and TRBJ1-2, with D unclear. The CDR3 totals 14 residues. With 5 bases removed from V and 7 bases from J, the gap between germline ends came to 17 bases. Germline loops: CDR1 MNHEY, CDR2 SMNVEV (reference sequence). The CDR3 spells CASSLRSGAGGYTF. CDR3 DNA: TGTGCCAGCAGTCTACGATCAGGAGCGGGTGGCTACACCTTC.

The J gene is TRBJ2-5, the V gene TRBV5-1, with D maybe TRBD1 (6 bases). In germline, CDR1 is SGHRS, CDR2 YFSETQ. Trimming took off 0 bases at V and 1 base at J, with 10 bases between the two ends. The CDR3 consists of 15 residues. CDR3 DNA: TGCGCCAGCAGCTTGGGACAGGTTAGCCAAGAGACCCAGTACTTC. It yields the protein CASSLGQVSQETQYF.

V is TRBV19 and J is TRBJ2-5; TRBD2 matches at 11 bases. J was trimmed by 1 base and V by 3 bases; bases with no gene match: 4. In germline, CDR1 is LNHDA, CDR2 SQIVND (reference sequence). The CDR3 contains 16 residues. The CDR3 is CASSMGLAGGQETQYF. The CDR3 coding sequence is TGTGCCAGTAGTATGGGGCTAGCGGGAGGCCAAGAGACCCAGTACTTC. The whole variable domain, remainder taken from reference TRBV19 and TRBJ2-5, is DGGITQSPKYLFRKEGQNVTLSCEQNLNHDAMYWYRQDPGQGLRLIYYSQIVNDFQKGDIAEGYSVSREKKESFPLTVTSAQKNPTAFYLCASSMGLAGGQETQYFGPGTRLLVL.

A remark on this clone: Mismatch with germline at one junction end may stem from a read error. J is TRBJ2-7 and V is TRBV2; D is unclear. This CDR3 spans 14 amino acids. CDR1 is SNHLY, CDR2 FYNNEI, per germline. The CDR3 nucleotides read TGTGCCAGCAGGGAAGACAACCTAGCCTACGAGCAGTACTTC. Translating it yields CASREDNLAYEQYF. Variable domain in full (rest from reference TRBV2 and TRBJ2-7): EPEVTQTPSHQVTQMGQEVILRCVPISNHLYFYWYRQILGQKVEFLVSFYNNEISEKSEIFDDQFSVERPDGSNFTLKIRSTKLEDSAMYFCASREDNLAYEQYFGPGTRLTVT.

The chain links TRBV20-1 to TRBJ2-7, with D tentatively TRBD1 (5 bases). Trimming left V 3 bases short and J 3 bases short, with 12 bases between. Germline assignment: CDR1 DFQATT and CDR2 SNEGSKA (reference sequence). There are 13 residues in the CDR3. CDR3 coding DNA: TGCAGTGCTAGTGGGGCCTCAGACTACGAGCAGTACTTC. Its protein is CSASGASDYEQYF.

This clone was counted a single time. The chain is built from TRBV18 and TRBJ1-2; D possibly corresponds to TRBD1 (5 bases). Germline V lookup: CDR1 KGHSH, CDR2 LQKENI. The germline V and J ends were trimmed by 5 bases and 4 bases, with 26 bases remaining between them. The CDR3 is made up of 18 amino acids. CDR3 region: CASSFYPSGTASFYGYTF. The CDR3 coding sequence is TGTGCCAGCTCATTCTACCCATCCGGGACGGCATCTTTCTATGGCTACACCTTC.

The chain has TRBV6-5 and TRBJ1-2, with TRBD1 as a possible D gene (5 bases). CDR3 length: 14 amino acids. From germline, CDR1 is MNHEY and CDR2 SVGAGI. Trimming shortened V by 5 bases and J by 7 bases, and 17 bases separated the two germline ends. The CDR3, as DNA: TGTGCCAGCAGTCGAATCAGGGATGTCGGTGGCTACACCTTC. This codes for CASSRIRDVGGYTF.

This sequence joins TRBV6-2 or TRBV6-3 and TRBJ1-2, with TRBD1 as a possible D gene (6 bases). The CDR3 covers 14 residues. Germline lookup yields CDR1 MNHEY and CDR2 SVGEGT. Trimming removed 0 bases from V and 6 bases from J, with 11 bases in between. Here the CDR3 DNA reads TGTGCCAGCAGTTACTCGGGCAGGGGAAATGGCTACACCTTC. Protein sequence: CASSYSGRGNGYTF.

V usage is TRBV11-2 and J usage is TRBJ1-1; D ambiguous. CDR1 SGHAT and CDR2 FQNNGV come from the germline V gene. This CDR3 has 12 amino acids. The ends were cut back, 11 bases at V and 1 base at J, with 11 bases in the middle. CDR3 DNA sequence: TGTGCCTCGGGAAAGGGGAACACTGAAGCTTTCTTT. Its protein is CASGKGNTEAFF.

The chain recombines TRBV11-1 with TRBJ2-1; 7 positions match TRBD1. CDR3 length: 14 residues. Germline CDR1 and CDR2: SGHAT and FQDESV (reference sequence). J lost 8 bases, V lost 5 bases, and 9 bases had no gene match. The CDR3: CASSRQGFWDEQFF. The CDR3 coding sequence is TGTGCCAGCAGCCGACAGGGATTCTGGGATGAGCAGTTCTTC.

The chain uses TRBV6-6 and TRBJ2-1, with TRBD2 identical over 10 bases. Germline V gene sequence: CDR1 MNHNY, CDR2 SVGAGI (reference sequence). The V gene end was trimmed by 0 bases and the J gene end by 8 bases; junction bases not matched to a gene: 4. This CDR3 spans 15 amino acids. As DNA, the CDR3 is TGTGCCAGCAGTTACTCGGGACTAGCGTCGTATGAGCAGTTCTTC. It codes for CASSYSGLASYEQFF.

This chain's CDR3 is CASSRASDTQYF. The CDR3, as DNA: TGTGCCAGCAGCCGGGCGTCAGATACGCAGTATTTT. The chain has TRBV5-8 and TRBJ2-3; D gene unclear. This CDR3 has 12 amino acids. Germline V gives CDR1 SGHTS, CDR2 YDEGEE. Trimming took 4 bases from V and 4 from J, leaving 7 bases between them.

This clone was counted a single time. V and J are TRBV7-6 and TRBJ2-7; the match to TRBD2 covers 12 bases. Germline CDR1 and CDR2: SGHVS and FNYEAQ. CDR3 length: 17 amino acids. The trim removed 3 bases at V and 3 bases at J, leaving 9 bases unmatched. In DNA, the CDR3 is TGTGCCAGCAGCTTTAGGCTAGCGGGAGGGCCGGGCTACGAGCAGTACTTC. It translates to CASSFRLAGGPGYEQYF.

The V and J genes are TRBV6-5 and TRBJ2-1; D unclear. The CDR3 contains 15 residues. V shed 8 bases and J shed 3 bases, with 17 bases lying between them. Germline loops: CDR1 MNHEY, CDR2 SVGAGI. This CDR3 is CASAETDSLYNEQFF. The CDR3 bases are TGTGCCAGCGCCGAGACTGACTCCCTCTACAATGAGCAGTTCTTC.

The chain carries TRBV12-5 and TRBJ1-5; D may be TRBD1 (6 bases). Germline CDR1 LGHNT, CDR2 FRNRAP. The CDR3 spans 18 residues. Trimming pared 0 bases from V and 0 bases from J, leaving 15 bases between. The CDR3 nucleotides are TGTGCTAGTGGTTTGGTACTCCAGGGACAATATAGCAATCAGCCCCAGCATTTT. Translated, it gives CASGLVLQGQYSNQPQHF.

This chain uses TRBV19 with TRBJ1-5; D is unclear. CDR1 and CDR2 (germline): LNHDA, SQIVND (reference sequence). The CDR3 is 15 amino acids. V gave up 1 base and J gave up 4 bases, with 11 bases separating them. The DNA of the CDR3 is TGTGCCAGTAGTATAGCTGGGGATGGTAATCAGCCCCAGCATTTT. As protein: CASSIAGDGNQPQHF.

J is TRBJ2-3 and V is TRBV29-1; D may match TRBD1 or TRBD2 (5 bases each). Trimming shortened V by 6 bases and J by 0 bases, and 10 bases separated the two germline ends. CDR1 is SQVTM, CDR2 ANQGSEA, per germline. The CDR3 is made up of 13 amino acids. CDR3 region: CSVRRDSTDTQYF. For the CDR3, the DNA is TGCAGCGTCCGACGGGACAGCACAGATACGCAGTATTTT.

Regarding this clone: Compared with germline, one end of the junction differs, possibly owing to a read error. The gene calls are TRBV7-7 and TRBJ2-7, with D possibly being TRBD1 or TRBD2 (5 bases each). The CDR3 length is 15 residues. Germline V lookup: CDR1 SSHAT, CDR2 FNYEAQ (reference sequence). The CDR3 DNA reads TGTGCTAGCAGCCAGGGAGACAGACCTGGCTACGAGCAGTACTTC. This sequence encodes CASSQGDRPGYEQYF.

The sample holds one count of this clone. The V gene is TRBV6-5, the J gene TRBJ2-1; 8 positions match TRBD1. This CDR3 contains 15 residues. The J segment lost 1 base and the V segment lost 2 bases, leaving 1 base of the junction unmatched. Germline CDR1 is MNHEY and CDR2 is SVGAGI. The DNA for the CDR3 is TGTGCCAGCAGTTACCGGGACAGGTCCTACAATGAGCAGTTCTTC. Its translation: CASSYRDRSYNEQFF.

The chain joins TRBV13 to TRBJ2-7, with 12 nucleotides matching TRBD2. This CDR3 is 16 amino acids long. The V gene end was trimmed by 2 bases and the J gene end by 5 bases; junction bases not matched to a gene: 7. Germline loops: CDR1 PRHDT, CDR2 FYEKMQ (reference sequence). The CDR3 here is CASSLLAGGPDHEQYF. For the CDR3, the DNA is TGTGCCAGCAGCTTACTAGCGGGAGGGCCAGATCACGAGCAGTACTTC.

The rearrangement links TRBV24-1 to TRBJ2-2; D perhaps matches TRBD2 (6 bases). The CDR3 length is 15 residues. V lost 9 bases and J 0 bases, leaving 13 bases between the germline ends. Germline V lookup: CDR1 KGHDR, CDR2 SFDVKD. CDR3 coding DNA: TGTGCCACCGGTAGCGCGGGACCGAACACCGGGGAGCTGTTTTTT. This encodes CATGSAGPNTGELFF.

The chain links TRBV27 to TRBJ2-1, with D possibly being TRBD1 (5 bases). CDR1 is MNHEY, CDR2 SMNVEV, per germline (reference sequence). Trimming cost V 0 bases and J 4 bases, with 7 bases left between them. CDR3 length equals 14 residues. In nucleotides, the CDR3 is TGTGCCAGCAGTTTATCGCACAGGTACAATGAGCAGTTCTTC. Its protein is CASSLSHRYNEQFF.

The rearrangement links TRBV20-1 to TRBJ1-5; no firm D call. Germline lookup yields CDR1 DFQATT and CDR2 SNEGSKA (reference sequence). The CDR3 is 15 amino acids. V was shortened by 3 bases and J by 1 base, with 13 bases between the two germline ends. CDR3 coding DNA: TGCAGTGCTAGTGCTAGTCCCACGAGCAATCAGCCCCAGCATTTT. Translation: CSASASPTSNQPQHF.

This rearrangement joins TRBV14 to TRBJ2-1; D might be TRBD2 (6 bases). The CDR3 has 18 residues. Germline CDR1 SGHDN, CDR2 FVKESK. The V gene lost 4 bases and the J gene lost 2 bases, with 21 bases spanning the gap. The CDR3 bases are TGTGCCAGCAGCCCTCCGTCGGGTGGGGGGACCCCCTACAATGAGCAGTTCTTC. This encodes CASSPPSGGGTPYNEQFF.

CDR3 residues: CASSGTGVEAFF. CDR3 DNA sequence: TGCGCCAGCAGCGGGACAGGGGTTGAAGCTTTCTTT. The chain has TRBV5-1 and TRBJ1-1, with 10 bases identical to TRBD1. Looked up from germline, CDR1 is SGHRS and CDR2 is YFSETQ. This CDR3 spans 12 amino acids. The trim removed 4 bases at V and 7 bases at J, leaving 1 base unmatched.

V is TRBV7-9 and J is TRBJ1-4, with TRBD1 matching 8 bases. The CDR3 has 14 amino acids. The J segment lost 7 bases and the V segment lost 5 bases, leaving 6 bases of the junction unmatched. The germline V gene has CDR1 SEHNR and CDR2 FQNEAQ (reference sequence). DNA for the CDR3: TGTGCCAGCAGCCCTGGACAGGGAGGTGAAAAACTGTTTTTT. It specifies CASSPGQGGEKLFF.